The present TCR beta chain was sequenced within a study of blood T cells in healthy people across ages. The donors, all healthy, were Caucasians living in Russia, aged about 6 to 90. Alongside a J-beta primer mix, a sample-barcoded 5' primer served in a second PCR lasting about 7 to 12 cycles. One entry per CDR3 protein, called by TCRdb with MiXCR from the 5' RACE reads. The profile covers just under 900,000 distinct CDR3 sequences, with around 30% appearing a single time and 15% to 20% taken by the ten largest. The CDR3 is 15 amino acids. Trimming removed 5 bases from V and 6 bases from J, with 18 bases in between. Germline CDR1 reads MNHEY; CDR2 reads SVGAGI. Study results and caveats: The donors' CMV status was not determined, possibly confounding changes in expanded clonotypes.

This clonotype was found many times. The antigen remains undetermined. The V gene is TRBV6-5, the J gene TRBJ2-3; no definite D call. This TCR came from a woman of 80 years or more in good health. Source material: blood. CDR3: CASSKGALPGDTQYF. The CDR3 nucleotides are TGTGCCAGCAGTAAAGGAGCCCTCCCTGGGGATACGCAGTATTTT.